The rows below give T cell receptor beta chains drawn from one sample of a study of T cell changes during pregnancy in multiple sclerosis. Only in-frame clones appear in the TCRdb table, and some are missing; sequencing was by immunoSEQ multiplex PCR. The sample lists roughly 70,000 clones, 75% to 95% seen once, with about 2.5% in the top ten. This material consisted of peripheral blood, taken in the first trimester of pregnancy. These receptors were collected from a female donor with multiple sclerosis, enrolled in a pregnancy study. The CDR3 runs from the conserved cysteine through the conserved F or W. D genes are given only for firm matches. The size field is filled for only some rows; it gives once, few, many or a size class.

clone_size j_call v_call d_call cdr3_aa cdr3_nt
once TRBJ1-1 TRBV27 TRBD1 CASRHRDRNTEAFF TGTGCCAGCAGACACCGGGACAGGAACACTGAAGCTTTCTTT
. TRBJ1-5 TRBV7-2 TRBD1 CASSPTGGGNQPQHF TGTGCCAGCAGCCCGACAGGGGGCGGCAATCAGCCCCAGCATTTT
. TRBJ2-2 TRBV2 TRBD2 CASRETSGAGELFF TGTGCCAGCAGAGAGACTAGCGGGGCCGGGGAGCTGTTTTTT
. TRBJ1-1 TRBV5-6 TRBD1 CASSLDPTGGRGTEAFF TGTGCCAGCAGCTTGGATCCCACAGGGGGCAGAGGCACTGAAGCTTTCTTT
. TRBJ1-2 TRBV29-1 . CSVDSGAGVNYGYTF TGCAGCGTTGACTCAGGGGCGGGGGTTAACTATGGCTACACCTTC
. TRBJ2-1 TRBV7-9 . CASSQNEQFF TGTGCCAGCAGCCAGAATGAGCAGTTCTTC
. TRBJ1-1 TRBV29-1 TRBD1 CSVVRGMNTEAFF TGCAGCGTTGTCAGGGGGATGAACACTGAAGCTTTCTTT
. TRBJ1-4 TRBV5-8 . CASSLGQVGDEKLFF TGTGCCAGCAGCTTGGGACAGGTCGGAGATGAAAAACTGTTTTTT
. TRBJ2-5 TRBV29-1 . CSATPREKNIETQYF TGCAGCGCCACTCCGAGGGAGAAGAATATAGAGACCCAGTACTTC
. TRBJ2-7 TRBV6-5 . CASSYIRDSNYEQYF TGTGCCAGCAGTTATATCCGAGACTCCAACTACGAGCAGTACTTC
. TRBJ1-6 TRBV2 . CASRNRVGPGSPLHF TGTGCCAGCAGGAACAGGGTAGGACCGGGCTCACCCCTCCACTTT
. TRBJ2-7 TRBV11-2 . CASSLGALYEQYF TGTGCCAGCAGCTTAGGGGCCCTTTACGAGCAGTACTTC
. TRBJ1-1 TRBV29-1 . CSVDPSRSTEAFF TGCAGCGTCGACCCCTCCCGGAGCACTGAAGCTTTCTTT
. TRBJ1-1 TRBV5-1 . CASSRGGLNTEAFF TGCGCCAGCAGTCGGGGAGGACTGAACACTGAAGCTTTCTTT
. TRBJ1-6 TRBV9 . CASSVTARAGADSPLHF TGTGCCAGCAGCGTAACAGCACGGGCGGGGGCTGATTCACCCCTCCACTTT
. TRBJ1-5 TRBV11-3 . CASSLQGGSLYQPQHF TGTGCCAGCAGCTTACAAGGCGGCAGCCTTTATCAGCCCCAGCATTTT
. TRBJ2-1 TRBV7-2 TRBD2 CASSLAGGPDEQFF TGTGCCAGCAGTCTAGCGGGGGGGCCGGATGAGCAGTTCTTC
. TRBJ1-3 TRBV6-6 TRBD1 CASSYSTGKSGNTIYF TGTGCCAGCAGTTACTCGACAGGGAAATCTGGAAACACCATATATTTT
. TRBJ2-1 TRBV28 . CASRPPGLDEQFF TGTGCCAGCAGACCCCCAGGGTTGGATGAGCAGTTCTTC
few TRBJ1-6 TRBV6-5 . CASREQRNSPLHF TGTGCCAGCAGGGAGCAGAGAAATTCACCCCTCCACTTT
. TRBJ1-1 TRBV6-5 . CASSYPLTEAFF TGTGCCAGCAGTTACCCCCTCACTGAAGCTTTCTTT
. TRBJ2-1 TRBV7-3 TRBD2 CASSLMGGSPYNEQFF TGTGCCAGCAGCTTAATGGGCGGGAGCCCCTACAATGAGCAGTTCTTC
. TRBJ2-1 TRBV5-6 TRBD1 CASSRLTGGFSNEQFF TGTGCCAGCAGCCGACTGACAGGGGGATTTTCCAATGAGCAGTTCTTC
. TRBJ1-1 TRBV7-2 . CASILSMNTEAFF TGTGCCAGCATTCTTAGCATGAACACTGAAGCTTTCTTT
. TRBJ2-3 TRBV5-6 . CASSLEWQAYTDTQYF TGTGCCAGCAGCTTGGAATGGCAGGCGTACACAGATACGCAGTATTTT
. TRBJ1-1 TRBV6-5 TRBD1 CASSSKTGWDTEAFF TGTGCCAGCAGTTCTAAGACAGGGTGGGACACTGAAGCTTTCTTT
. TRBJ2-2 TRBV29-1 . CSGGGGHDAGELFF TGCAGCGGAGGGGGGGGCCACGATGCCGGGGAGCTGTTTTTT
. TRBJ2-1 TRBV7-9 . CASSWPGSSEQFF TGTGCCAGCAGCTGGCCAGGGTCGAGTGAGCAGTTCTTC
. TRBJ2-1 TRBV7-3 TRBD2 CASSHYSGSSYNEQFF TGTGCCAGCAGCCATTATAGCGGGAGCTCCTACAATGAGCAGTTCTTC
. TRBJ2-5 TRBV5-1 . CASSLVSQAVETQYF TGCGCCAGCAGCTTGGTCTCACAGGCGGTAGAGACCCAGTACTTC
once TRBJ2-5 TRBV28 TRBD2 CASSLAGETKTQYF TGTGCCAGCAGTTTAGCGGGAGAAACGAAGACCCAGTACTTC